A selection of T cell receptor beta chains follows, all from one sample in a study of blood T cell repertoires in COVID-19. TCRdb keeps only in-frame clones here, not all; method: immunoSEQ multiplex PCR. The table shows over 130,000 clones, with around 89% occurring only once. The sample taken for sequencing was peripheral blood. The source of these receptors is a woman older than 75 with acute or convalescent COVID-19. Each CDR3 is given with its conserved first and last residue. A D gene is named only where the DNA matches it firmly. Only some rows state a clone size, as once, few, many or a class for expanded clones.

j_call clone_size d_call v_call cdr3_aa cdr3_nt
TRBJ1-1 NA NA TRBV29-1 CSGAWQNTEAFF TGCAGCGGGGCCTGGCAGAACACTGAAGCTTTCTTT
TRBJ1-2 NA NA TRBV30 CASGSPFGQRLYGYTF TGTGCCTCCGGCTCGCCATTTGGCCAGCGCCTCTATGGCTACACCTTC
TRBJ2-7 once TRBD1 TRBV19 CASSTVGTGGVYEQYF TGTGCCAGTAGTACGGTGGGGACAGGGGGAGTATACGAGCAGTACTTC
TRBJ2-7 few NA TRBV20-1 CSASRGQSSYEQYF TGCAGTGCTAGTAGGGGTCAAAGCTCCTACGAGCAGTACTTC
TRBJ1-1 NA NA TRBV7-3 CASSLGAGINTEAFF TGTGCCAGCAGCTTAGGGGCAGGGATAAACACTGAAGCTTTCTTT
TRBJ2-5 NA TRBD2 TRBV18 CASSPKGLAGGLQETQYF TGTGCCAGCTCACCTAAGGGACTAGCGGGGGGTCTCCAAGAGACCCAGTACTTC
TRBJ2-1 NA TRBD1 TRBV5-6 CASSLGTGNEQFF TGTGCCAGCAGCTTGGGGACAGGGAATGAGCAGTTCTTC
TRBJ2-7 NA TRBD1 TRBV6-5 CASQETGNHEQYF TGTGCCAGCCAAGAGACAGGGAACCACGAGCAGTACTTC
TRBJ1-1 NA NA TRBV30 CAWQGQPNTEAFF TGTGCCTGGCAAGGACAGCCCAACACTGAAGCTTTCTTT
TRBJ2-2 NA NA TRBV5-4 CASSLAGGVGANTGELFF TGTGCCAGCAGCTTGGCCGGCGGGGTAGGCGCGAACACCGGGGAGCTGTTTTTT
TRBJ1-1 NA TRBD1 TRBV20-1 CSASRQGARAFF TGCAGTGCTAGTCGGCAGGGGGCGCGAGCTTTCTTT
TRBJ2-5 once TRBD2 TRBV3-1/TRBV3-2 CASSQVPSGGETQYF TGTGCCAGCAGCCAAGTACCTAGCGGGGGAGAGACCCAGTACTTC